Listed below are T cell receptor beta chains from one sample, sequenced in a study of T-cell memory formation after mild COVID-19. TCRdb analysed the 5' RACE reads with MiXCR anew, one entry per CDR3 protein. The table lists 350,000 to 500,000 distinct CDR3 sequences, about 22% of them singletons. The sequenced sample consisted of PBMCs or a T cell subset sorted from them (not recorded which). These receptors all stem from an adult woman who had mild COVID-19 (a few samples of this study predate the infection). Cell type and time point are not known. CDR3s include the opening cysteine and the closing phenylalanine or tryptophan. A D gene is named only where the DNA matches it firmly. Where a row states a size, it is once, few, many or the class of an expanded clone; other rows omit it.

V gene	clone size	D gene	J gene	CDR3 DNA	CDR3 protein
TRBV4-3	few	TRBD2	TRBJ2-1	TGCGCCAGCAGCCAAGTCGCCCCTAGGGCTAGCGGGTACAATGAGCAGTTCTTC	CASSQVAPRASGYNEQFF
TRBV20-1	-	-	TRBJ2-5	TGCAGTGCTTCCATTGGCGGGGCCCAAGAGACCCAGTACTTC	CSASIGGAQETQYF
TRBV6-5	few	-	TRBJ1-2	TGTGCCAGCAGTTCAATTGCAGGAGGCTACACCTTC	CASSSIAGGYTF
TRBV20-1	-	-	TRBJ1-4	TGCAGCCACCGGGGGACTAATGAAAAACTGTTTTTT	CSHRGTNEKLFF
TRBV4-1	few	TRBD2	TRBJ2-7	TGCGCCAGCAGCCTGACTAGCTCGGGTGACTACGAGCAGTACTTC	CASSLTSSGDYEQYF
TRBV5-1	-	-	TRBJ1-2	TGCGCCAGCAGCTTGGGCGGGACTCTCGGAGGCTATGGCTACACCTTC	CASSLGGTLGGYGYTF
TRBV4-1	many	-	TRBJ1-2	TGCGCCAGCAGCCAAGACCCCGTGGGCAACTATGGCTACACCTTC	CASSQDPVGNYGYTF
TRBV4-3	many	TRBD2	TRBJ2-1	TGCGCCAGCAGCCCGGGACTAGCGGACTACAATGAGCAGTTCTTC	CASSPGLADYNEQFF
TRBV19	few	-	TRBJ2-2	TGTGCCAGTAGTATGGCTAGAATAACCGGGGAGCTGTTTTTT	CASSMARITGELFF
TRBV11-2	-	-	TRBJ2-5	TGTGCCAGCAGCTTAGTTGCGGGCGCGTCCGGGGAGACCCAGTACTTC	CASSLVAGASGETQYF
TRBV4-2	few	TRBD1	TRBJ2-2	TGTGCCAGCAGCCAGTCCCCCGGGACAGGGTTCACCGGGGAGCTGTTTTTT	CASSQSPGTGFTGELFF